This T cell receptor (beta chain) was found in a study of Ad26.COV2.S vaccination and SARS-CoV-2 variants. Treatment denoted: over 15 received Ad26.COV2.S at low or high dose, single or two shots; 5 received placebo; per-sample allocation not given. Specimens were obtained on day 63 following the first vaccine or placebo injection. Within Boston, the person who donated was an adult of 18-55 years. This table comes from immunoSEQ multiplex PCR, and its TCRdb copy is limited to in-frame clones, with some not included. The table has some 330,000 clones, around 90% seen once; the top ten hold around 5%. Sequencing used peripheral blood, obtained in a trial of Ad26.COV2.S vaccine versus placebo. This TCR was recovered from a person between 18 and 60 years old who received the Ad26.COV2.S COVID-19 vaccine or a placebo.

CDR3 sequence (DNA): TGTGCCAGCAGTTTACAGGGGGCCTGGAACACTGAAGCTTTCTTT. Residues: CASSLQGAWNTEAFF. The chain employs TRBV28 and TRBJ1-1, with 8 bases matching TRBD1. Germline assignment: CDR1 MDHEN and CDR2 SYDVKM. This CDR3 comprises 15 residues. The J segment lost 1 base and the V segment lost 2 bases, leaving 3 bases of the junction unmatched.